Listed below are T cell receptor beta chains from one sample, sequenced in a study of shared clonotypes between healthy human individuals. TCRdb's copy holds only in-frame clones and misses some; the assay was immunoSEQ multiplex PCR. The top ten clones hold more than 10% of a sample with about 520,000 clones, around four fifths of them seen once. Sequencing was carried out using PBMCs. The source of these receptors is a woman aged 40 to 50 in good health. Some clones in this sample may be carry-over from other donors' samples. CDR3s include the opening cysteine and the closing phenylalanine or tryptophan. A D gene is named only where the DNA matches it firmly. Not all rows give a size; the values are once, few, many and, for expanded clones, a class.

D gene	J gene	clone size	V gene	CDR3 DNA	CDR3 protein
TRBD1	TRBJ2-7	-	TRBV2	TGTGCCAGCAGGGAAGACAGGGAAACATCCTACGAGCAGTACTTC	CASREDRETSYEQYF
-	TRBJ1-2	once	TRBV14	TGTGCCAGCAGCCATCTTACCTCCTATGGCTACACCTTC	CASSHLTSYGYTF
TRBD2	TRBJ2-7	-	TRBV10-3	TGTGCCATCAGTGGTATCCTAGCGGAATACTACGAGCAGTACTTC	CAISGILAEYYEQYF
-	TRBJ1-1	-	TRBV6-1	TGTGCCAGCAGTGAATCTTTCAGGGACACTGAAGCTTTCTTT	CASSESFRDTEAFF
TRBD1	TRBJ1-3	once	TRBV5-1	TGCGCCAGCAGCCCGGGGGCAGGGGGCGCGGCGGACACCATATATTTT	CASSPGAGGAADTIYF
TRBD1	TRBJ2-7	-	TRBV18	TGTGCCAGCTCACCCGGGACAGGGGGCGCCTACGAGCAGTACTTC	CASSPGTGGAYEQYF
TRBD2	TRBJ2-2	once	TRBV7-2	TGTGCCAGCAGCATAACTAGCGGGAGGGGGACCGGGGAGCTGTTTTTT	CASSITSGRGTGELFF
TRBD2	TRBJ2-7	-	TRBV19	TGTGCCAGTAGTACCTCCGGGACTAGCGGGTACGAGCAGTACTTC	CASSTSGTSGYEQYF
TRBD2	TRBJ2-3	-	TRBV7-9	TGTGCCAGCAGCTTAACTAGCGCCACAGATACGCAGTATTTT	CASSLTSATDTQYF
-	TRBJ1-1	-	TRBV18	TGTGCCAGCTCACCAAAGTCTGAGACAGGAAACACTGAAGCTTTCTTT	CASSPKSETGNTEAFF
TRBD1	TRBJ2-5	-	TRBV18	TGTGCCAGCTCGCCTGACAGGGGGCAAGAGACCCAGTACTTC	CASSPDRGQETQYF
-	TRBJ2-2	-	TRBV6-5	TGTGCCAGCAGTTACGGCGGGGAGCTGTTTTTT	CASSYGGELFF
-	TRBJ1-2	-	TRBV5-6	TGTGCCAGCAGCTTGTATGAGGAGTACTATGGCTACACCTTC	CASSLYEEYYGYTF
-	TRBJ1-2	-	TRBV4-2	TGTGCCAGCAGCCAAGCAGGGAGCAACGGCTATGGCTACACCTTC	CASSQAGSNGYGYTF
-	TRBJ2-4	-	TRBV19	TGTGCCAGTAGTAAGCCCCTAGTGGACATTCAGTACTTC	CASSKPLVDIQYF
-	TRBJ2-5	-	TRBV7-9	TGTGCCAGCAGCTCTGGAGGCTGGCAAGGACAAGAGACCCAGTACTTC	CASSSGGWQGQETQYF
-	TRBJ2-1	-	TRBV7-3	TGTGCCAGCAGCTGGGAGGATAGCTCCTACAATGAGCAGTTCTTC	CASSWEDSSYNEQFF
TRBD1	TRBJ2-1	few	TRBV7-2	TGTGCCAGCAGCCCACAGGGGGAAACCTACAATGAGCAGTTCTTC	CASSPQGETYNEQFF
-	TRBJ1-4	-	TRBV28	TGTGCCAGCAGTTTGGATCGGCAGACTGATGAAAAACTGTTTTTT	CASSLDRQTDEKLFF
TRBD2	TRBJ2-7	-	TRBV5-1	TGCGCCAGCAGAAGAGGACTAGCGGCCTACGAGCAGTACTTC	CASRRGLAAYEQYF
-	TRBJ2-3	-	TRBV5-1	TGCGCCAGCAGCTTGAATTTTCTCGACACAGATACGCAGTATTTT	CASSLNFLDTDTQYF
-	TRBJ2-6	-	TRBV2	TGTGTCAGCAGCCTATTTTATGGCTCTGGGGCCAACGTCCTGACTTTC	CVSSLFYGSGANVLTF
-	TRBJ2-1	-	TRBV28	TGTGCCAGCAGTACTAGTTACAATGAGCAGTTCTTC	CASSTSYNEQFF
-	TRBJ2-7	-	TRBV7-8	TGTGCCAGCAGCTTACGTCCCAGGGACGAGCAGTACTTC	CASSLRPRDEQYF
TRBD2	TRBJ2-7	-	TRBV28	TGTGCCAGCAACATGGGGAGGGACGAGCAGTACTTC	CASNMGRDEQYF
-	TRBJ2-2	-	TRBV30	TGTGCCTGGAGTGTACCTAGGAGGGGAAGCGGGGAGCTGTTTTTT	CAWSVPRRGSGELFF
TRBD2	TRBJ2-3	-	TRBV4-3	TGCGCCAGCAGCCAAGACACTGCGCTCAGCGGGGGGACAGATACGCAGTATTTT	CASSQDTALSGGTDTQYF
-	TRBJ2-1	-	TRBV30	TGTGCCTGGGGCCTCGCGTTCTTC	CAWGLAFF
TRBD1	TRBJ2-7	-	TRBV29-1	TGCAGCGTTGGAGGGGACAGGGGTCCCGAGCAGTACTTC	CSVGGDRGPEQYF
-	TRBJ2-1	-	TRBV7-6	TGTGCCAGCAGCGTCATACTAGATCGGGAGCAGTTCTTC	CASSVILDREQFF
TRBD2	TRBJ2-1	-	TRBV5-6	TGTGCCAGCTACCGCGGGGGACTTAGGTACAATGAGCAGTTCTTC	CASYRGGLRYNEQFF
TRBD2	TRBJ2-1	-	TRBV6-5	TGTGCCAACCTAGCGGGAGGGCCCTATGAGCAGTTCTTC	CANLAGGPYEQFF
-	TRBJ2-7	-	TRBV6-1	TGTGCCAGCAGCTACACCCGGGACAACGAGCAGTACTTC	CASSYTRDNEQYF
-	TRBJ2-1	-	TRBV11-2	TGTGCCAGCAGGCCCCTGCGCCAAAGCTCCTACAATGAGCAGTTCTTC	CASRPLRQSSYNEQFF
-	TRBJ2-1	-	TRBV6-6	TGTGCCGTCGGGCCGCCGCCAGTTGAGCAGTTCTTC	CAVGPPPVEQFF
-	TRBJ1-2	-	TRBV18	TGTGCCAGCTCACCACCTTCCGAGGGGGGCTACACCTTC	CASSPPSEGGYTF
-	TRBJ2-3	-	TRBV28	TGTGCCAGCAGGGGCCCCAGGGGCGATACGCAGTATTTT	CASRGPRGDTQYF
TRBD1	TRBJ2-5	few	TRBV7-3	TGTGCCAGCAGCCCTGGACAGGGGGAGACCCAGTACTTC	CASSPGQGETQYF